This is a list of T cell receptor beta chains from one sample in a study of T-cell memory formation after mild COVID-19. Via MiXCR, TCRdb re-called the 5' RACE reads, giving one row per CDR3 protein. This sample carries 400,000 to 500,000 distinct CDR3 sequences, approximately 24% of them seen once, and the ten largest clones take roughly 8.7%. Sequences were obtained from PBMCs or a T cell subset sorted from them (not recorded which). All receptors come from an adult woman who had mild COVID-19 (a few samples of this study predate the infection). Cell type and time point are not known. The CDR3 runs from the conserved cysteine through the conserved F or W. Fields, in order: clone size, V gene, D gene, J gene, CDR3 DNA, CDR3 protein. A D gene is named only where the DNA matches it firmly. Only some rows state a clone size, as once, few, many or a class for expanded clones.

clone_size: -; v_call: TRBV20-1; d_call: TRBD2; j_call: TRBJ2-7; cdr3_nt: TGCAGTGCTAGGCAACTAGCGGGAGGGCCCTACGAGCAGTACTTC; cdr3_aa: CSARQLAGGPYEQYF
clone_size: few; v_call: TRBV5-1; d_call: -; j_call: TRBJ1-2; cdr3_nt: TGCGCCAGCACGTCCTCTGCACAGGCCGCCCGAGATGGCTACACCTTC; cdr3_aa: CASTSSAQAARDGYTF
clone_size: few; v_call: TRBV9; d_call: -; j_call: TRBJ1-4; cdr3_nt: TGTGCCAGCAGCGTAGGAGCGACTAATGAAAAACTGTTTTTT; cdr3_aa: CASSVGATNEKLFF
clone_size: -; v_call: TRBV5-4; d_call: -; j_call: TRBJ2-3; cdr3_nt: TGTGCCAGCAGCTTGGTTAGGGGGGGCCTTGAGGATACGCAGTATTTT; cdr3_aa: CASSLVRGGLEDTQYF
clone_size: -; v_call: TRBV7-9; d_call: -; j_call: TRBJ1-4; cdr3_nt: TGTGCCAGCAGAAAAAGCGGTAATGAAAAACTGTTTTTT; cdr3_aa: CASRKSGNEKLFF
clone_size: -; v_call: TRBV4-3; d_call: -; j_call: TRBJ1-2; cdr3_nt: TGCGCCAGCAGCCAAGATTGGGGGCGTCTCTTTGGCTACACCTTC; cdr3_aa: CASSQDWGRLFGYTF
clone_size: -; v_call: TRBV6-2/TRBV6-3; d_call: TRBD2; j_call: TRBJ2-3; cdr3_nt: TGTGCCAGCAGTGCCCTGACTAGCGGGCTGGGGACAGATACGCAGTATTTT; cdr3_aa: CASSALTSGLGTDTQYF
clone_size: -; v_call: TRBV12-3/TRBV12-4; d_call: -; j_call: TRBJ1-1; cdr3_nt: TGTGCCAGCAGTTTCAAGGGCGGACCACTGAACACTGAAGCTTTCTTT; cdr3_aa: CASSFKGGPLNTEAFF
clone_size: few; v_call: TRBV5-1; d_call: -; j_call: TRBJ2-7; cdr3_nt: TGCGCCAGCAGCATTAGAGGGGGAGGGTACGGGCCCTCCTACGAGCAGTACTTC; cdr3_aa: CASSIRGGGYGPSYEQYF
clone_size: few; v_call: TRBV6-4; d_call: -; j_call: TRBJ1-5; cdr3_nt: TGTGCCAGAGAGGGACCCTACACTCATAGCAATCAGCCCCAGCATTTT; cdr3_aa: CAREGPYTHSNQPQHF
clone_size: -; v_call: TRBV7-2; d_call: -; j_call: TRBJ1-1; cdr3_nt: TGTGCCAGCAGCTTAGAGGTCGGACAAGCTTTCTTT; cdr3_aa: CASSLEVGQAFF
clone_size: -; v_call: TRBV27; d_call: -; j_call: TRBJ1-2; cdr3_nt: TGTGCCAGCAGTGAAGTTCCAGGGAGGAGTGGCTACACCTTC; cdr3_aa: CASSEVPGRSGYTF
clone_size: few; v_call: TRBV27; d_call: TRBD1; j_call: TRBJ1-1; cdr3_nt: TGTGCCAGCAGTCCCGGACAGGACGTCACTGAAGCTTTCTTT; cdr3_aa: CASSPGQDVTEAFF
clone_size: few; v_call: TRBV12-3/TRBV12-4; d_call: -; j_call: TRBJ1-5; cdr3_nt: TGTGCCAGCAGTTTAGACGGGCAGCCAGGGCAGCCCCAGCATTTT; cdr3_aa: CASSLDGQPGQPQHF
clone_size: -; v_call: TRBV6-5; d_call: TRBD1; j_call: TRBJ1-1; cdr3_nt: TGTGCCAGCAGTTACCAGGGGGCGGTAACTGAAGCTTTCTTT; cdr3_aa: CASSYQGAVTEAFF
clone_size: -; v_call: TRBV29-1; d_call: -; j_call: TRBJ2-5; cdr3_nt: TGCAGCGTTGAAGGGACTCGCAAGGCGACCCAGTACTTC; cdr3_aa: CSVEGTRKATQYF
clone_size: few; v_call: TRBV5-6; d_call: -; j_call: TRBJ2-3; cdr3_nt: TGTGCCAGCAGCCGAGAGACCTCAGATACGCAGTATTTT; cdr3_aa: CASSRETSDTQYF
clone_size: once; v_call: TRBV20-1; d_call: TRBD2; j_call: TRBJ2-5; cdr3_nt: TGCAGTGCTAGTAGACTAGCGGGGGGACTGGAGACCCAGTACTTC; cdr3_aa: CSASRLAGGLETQYF
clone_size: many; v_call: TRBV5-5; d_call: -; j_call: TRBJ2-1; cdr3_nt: TGTGCCAGCAGCTTAGACTGGAGCTCCTACAATGAGCAGTTCTTC; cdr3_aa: CASSLDWSSYNEQFF
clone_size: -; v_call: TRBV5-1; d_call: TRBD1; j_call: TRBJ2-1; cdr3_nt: TGCGCCAGCAGCCCCCTCGGGACAGGGGCCAATGAGCAGTTCTTC; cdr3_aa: CASSPLGTGANEQFF
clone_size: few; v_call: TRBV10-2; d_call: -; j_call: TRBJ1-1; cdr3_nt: TGCGCCAGCAGTGACCTCAAGGCGGGGAACACTGAAGCTTTCTTT; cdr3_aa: CASSDLKAGNTEAFF
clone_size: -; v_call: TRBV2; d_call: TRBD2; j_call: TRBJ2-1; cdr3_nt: TGTGCCAGCCGAAGGACTAGCAGTGGTGAGCAGTTCTTC; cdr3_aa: CASRRTSSGEQFF
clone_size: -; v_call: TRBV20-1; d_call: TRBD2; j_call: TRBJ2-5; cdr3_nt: TGCAGTGCTAGAGTGGGATTTAGCGGGAGGACTTGGGAGACCCAGTACTTC; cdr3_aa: CSARVGFSGRTWETQYF
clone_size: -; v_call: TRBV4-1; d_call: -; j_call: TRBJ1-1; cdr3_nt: TGCGCCAGCAGCCAAAACAGGGTGGACACTGAAGCTTTCTTT; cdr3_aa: CASSQNRVDTEAFF
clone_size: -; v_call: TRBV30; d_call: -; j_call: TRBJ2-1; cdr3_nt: TGTGCCTACTCCCACAGGCCGAGCTCCTACAATGAGCAGTTCTTC; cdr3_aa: CAYSHRPSSYNEQFF
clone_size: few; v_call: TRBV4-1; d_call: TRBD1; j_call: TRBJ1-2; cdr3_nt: TGCGCCAGCAGCCAGACCGAAGGAGGACAGGGGCTCTATGGCTACACCTTC; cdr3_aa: CASSQTEGGQGLYGYTF
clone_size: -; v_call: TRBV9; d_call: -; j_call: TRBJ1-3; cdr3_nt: TGTGCCAGCACCCCCGGGGGCAGCTCTGGAAACACCATATATTTT; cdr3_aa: CASTPGGSSGNTIYF
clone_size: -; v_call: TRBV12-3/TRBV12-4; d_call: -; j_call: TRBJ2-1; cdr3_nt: TGTGCCAGCAGTTTTAGGGGGACGGATGAGCAGTTCTTC; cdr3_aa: CASSFRGTDEQFF
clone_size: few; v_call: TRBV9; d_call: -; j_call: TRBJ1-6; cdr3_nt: TGTGCCAGCAGCGCAGGGGATGCATCACCCCTCCACTTT; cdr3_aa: CASSAGDASPLHF
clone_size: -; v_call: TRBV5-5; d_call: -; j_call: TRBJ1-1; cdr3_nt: TGTGCCAGCAGCCCCGACAGTGACACTGAAGCTTTCTTT; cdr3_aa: CASSPDSDTEAFF
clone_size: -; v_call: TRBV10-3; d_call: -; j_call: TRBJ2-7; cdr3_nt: TGTGCCATCAGTGAGTCGCAGGTTTATCAGGGAGGCGTTGGCGTTAACTCCTACGAGCAGTACTTC; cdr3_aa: CAISESQVYQGGVGVNSYEQYF
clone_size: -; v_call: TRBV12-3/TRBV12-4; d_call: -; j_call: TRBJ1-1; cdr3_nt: TGTGCCAGCAGTTTACCTCGGCGGACTGAAGCTTTCTTT; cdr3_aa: CASSLPRRTEAFF
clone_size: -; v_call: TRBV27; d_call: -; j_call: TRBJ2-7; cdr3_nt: TGTGCCAGCAGCCACGGGTCCCAGCCTGATGGGGATTCGGAAGAGCAGTACTTC; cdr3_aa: CASSHGSQPDGDSEEQYF
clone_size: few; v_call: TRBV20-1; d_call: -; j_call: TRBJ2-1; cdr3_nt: TGCAGTGCGCCAACTCCACTTAGGGGAAAAGTCTACAATGAGCAGTTCTTC; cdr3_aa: CSAPTPLRGKVYNEQFF
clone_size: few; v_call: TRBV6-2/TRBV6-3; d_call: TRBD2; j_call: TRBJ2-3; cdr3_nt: TGTGCCAGCAGTTACCGGGAGGGGCAGACAGATACGCAGTATTTT; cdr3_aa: CASSYREGQTDTQYF
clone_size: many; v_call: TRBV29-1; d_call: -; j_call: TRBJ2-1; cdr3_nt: TGCAGCATTGCGTCCCCCTGGGATGAGCAGTTCTTC; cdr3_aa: CSIASPWDEQFF
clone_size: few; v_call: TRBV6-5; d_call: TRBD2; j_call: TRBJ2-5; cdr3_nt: TGTGCCAGCAACGGGGCCGGGACTAGCGAGCAAGAGACCCAGTACTTC; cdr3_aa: CASNGAGTSEQETQYF
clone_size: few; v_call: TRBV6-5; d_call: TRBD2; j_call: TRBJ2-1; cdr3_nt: TGTGCCAGCAGCACAGGACTAGCGTGGGTATATGAGCAGTTCTTC; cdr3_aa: CASSTGLAWVYEQFF
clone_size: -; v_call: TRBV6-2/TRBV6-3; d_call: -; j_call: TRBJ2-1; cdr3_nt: TGTGCCAGCAGTTATTACCCCCAGGCCCAGTTCTTC; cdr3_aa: CASSYYPQAQFF
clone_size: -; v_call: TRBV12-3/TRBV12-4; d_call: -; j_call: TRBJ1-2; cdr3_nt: TGTGCCAGCAGTTTACCCCCAGCTAACTATGGCTACACCTTC; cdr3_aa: CASSLPPANYGYTF
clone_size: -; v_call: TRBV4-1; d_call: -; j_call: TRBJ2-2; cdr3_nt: TGCGCCAGCAGCCACCAAAGGCGGTCCCGGGACTCCCTTTTCGGGGAGCTGTTTTTT; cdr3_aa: CASSHQRRSRDSLFGELFF
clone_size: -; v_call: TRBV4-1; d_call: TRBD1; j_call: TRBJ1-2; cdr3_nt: TGCGCCAGCAGCCAAGGTGAGGGGGCCGGCTATGGCTACACCTTC; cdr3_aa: CASSQGEGAGYGYTF
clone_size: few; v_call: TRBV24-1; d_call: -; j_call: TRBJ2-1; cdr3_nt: TGTGCCACCAGTGATTTGCGCAACAATGAGCAGTTCTTC; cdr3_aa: CATSDLRNNEQFF
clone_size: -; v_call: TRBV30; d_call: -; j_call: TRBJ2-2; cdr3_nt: TGTGCCTGGGCGGGGACCACGAACACCGGGGAGCTGTTTTTT; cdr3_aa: CAWAGTTNTGELFF
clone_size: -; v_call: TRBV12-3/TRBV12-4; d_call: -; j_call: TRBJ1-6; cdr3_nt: TGTGCCAGCAGTCTACAGGCCGGGGCATATAATTCACCCCTCCACTTT; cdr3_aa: CASSLQAGAYNSPLHF
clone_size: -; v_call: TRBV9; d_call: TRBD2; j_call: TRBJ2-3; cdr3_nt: TGTGCCAGCAGCCCCCAGACTAGCGGGGGGGAAACTAGCACAGATACGCAGTATTTT; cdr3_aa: CASSPQTSGGETSTDTQYF
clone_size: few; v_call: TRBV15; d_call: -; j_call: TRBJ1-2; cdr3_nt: TGTGCCACCAGCAGAGATCGTGGGGGGGAGGTGAACTATGGCTACACCTTC; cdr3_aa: CATSRDRGGEVNYGYTF
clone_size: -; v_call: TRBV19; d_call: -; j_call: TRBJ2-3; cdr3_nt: TGTGCCAGTAGGCCCGGAGGGTCTCGTACCAATACGCAGTATTTT; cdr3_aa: CASRPGGSRTNTQYF